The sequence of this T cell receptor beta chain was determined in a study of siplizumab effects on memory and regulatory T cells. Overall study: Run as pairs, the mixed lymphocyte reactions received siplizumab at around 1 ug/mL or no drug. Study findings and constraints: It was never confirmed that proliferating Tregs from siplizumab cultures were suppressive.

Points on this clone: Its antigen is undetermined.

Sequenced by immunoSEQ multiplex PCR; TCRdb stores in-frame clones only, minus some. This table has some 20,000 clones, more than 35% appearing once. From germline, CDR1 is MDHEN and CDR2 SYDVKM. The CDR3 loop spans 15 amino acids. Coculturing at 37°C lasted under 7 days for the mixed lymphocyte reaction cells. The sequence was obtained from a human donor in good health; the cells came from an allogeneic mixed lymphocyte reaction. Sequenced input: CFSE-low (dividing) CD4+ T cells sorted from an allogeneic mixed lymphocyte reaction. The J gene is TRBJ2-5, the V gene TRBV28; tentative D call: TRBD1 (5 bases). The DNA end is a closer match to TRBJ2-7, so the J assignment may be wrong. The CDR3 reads CASSSYRTAPYEQYF. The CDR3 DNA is TGTGCCAGCAGTTCCTACAGGACCGCACCCTACGAGCAGTACTTC.